The 5 T cell receptor beta chains below come from one sample, sequenced in a study of Ad26.COV2.S vaccination and SARS-CoV-2 variants. As to treatment: over 15 received Ad26.COV2.S at low or high dose, single or two shots; 5 received placebo; per-sample allocation not given. The samples were gathered on day 63 after the first injection of vaccine or placebo. Sequencing was performed with immunoSEQ multiplex PCR; in TCRdb, only in-frame clones are kept and a portion is missing. The sample shows more than 300,000 clones, roughly 90% of them seen only once. The sequenced sample was peripheral blood, obtained in a trial of Ad26.COV2.S vaccine versus placebo. These receptors were taken from a person aged 18-60 years who received the Ad26.COV2.S COVID-19 vaccine or a placebo.

This chain links TRBV11-1 with TRBJ2-7; either TRBD1 or TRBD2 may fit D (5 bases each). V lost 6 bases and J 0 bases, leaving 12 bases between the germline ends. The germline CDR1 and CDR2 sequences are SGHAT and FQDESV (reference sequence). The CDR3 sequence is 14 residues long. CDR3: CASRGRGSSYEQYF. The CDR3 DNA reads TGTGCCAGCAGGGGACGGGGAAGCTCCTACGAGCAGTACTTC.

The chain combines TRBV4-1 with TRBJ1-3; 8 positions match TRBD1. Germline CDR1 is MGHRA and CDR2 is YSYEKL. The V gene end was trimmed by 2 bases and the J gene end by 0 bases; junction bases not matched to a gene: 3. The CDR3 extends over 16 amino acids. CDR3 region: CASSQRQGPSGNTIYF. CDR3 nucleotides: TGCGCCAGCAGCCAAAGACAGGGGCCCTCTGGAAACACCATATATTTT.

This sequence joins TRBV4-2 and TRBJ2-6; 8 nucleotides match TRBD1. The CDR3 is 18 residues long. With V trimmed by 0 bases and J by 0 bases, 4 bases remained unmatched. Germline V CDR1 and CDR2: LGHNA, YNFKEQ. CDR3 amino acids: CASSQEGTGDSGANVLTF. As DNA, the CDR3 is TGTGCCAGCAGCCAAGAAGGGACAGGAGACTCTGGGGCCAACGTCCTGACTTTC.

This sequence joins TRBV28 and TRBJ2-3; 7 bases fit TRBD2. The CDR3 has 12 residues. Germline V gene sequence: CDR1 MDHEN, CDR2 SYDVKM. The trim removed 10 bases at V and 8 bases at J, leaving 9 bases unmatched. CDR3 loop: CAIGLAVGTQYF. The CDR3 DNA sequence: TGTGCCATAGGGCTAGCGGTCGGTACGCAGTATTTT.

This clone was recorded only once. The chain carries TRBV7-8 and TRBJ1-6; 8 bases map to TRBD1. V shed 5 bases and J 7 bases; nucleotides not matched to a gene: 13. The CDR3 spans 17 residues. Germline values: CDR1 SGHVS, CDR2 FQNEAQ. Written as DNA, the CDR3 is TGTGCCAGCAGCCCCAAACCTATTACAGGGGGAAATTCACCCCTCCACTTT. This codes for CASSPKPITGGNSPLHF.